There are many counts of the clone carrying this TCR beta chain. These data belong to a study of response to subunit inactivated influenza vaccine. V lost 7 bases to trimming and J lost 0 bases, with 9 bases between them. The CDR3 sequence is 14 residues long. TCRdb re-analysed the RT-PCR reads in MiXCR, keeping a single row per CDR3 protein. The sample carries under 550,000 distinct CDR3 sequences, approximately 7.6% recorded once. The chain has TRBV12-3 or TRBV12-4 and TRBJ2-2; D is tentatively TRBD1 or TRBD2 (5 bases each). This sequence was found in a man aged 50 to 69 who received an inactivated influenza vaccine. Material: PBMCs from blood, obtained around 25 months after vaccination. For the CDR3, the DNA is TGTGCCAGCACGGGACCGTCGAACACCGGGGAGCTGTTTTTT. Translating gives CASTGPSNTGELFF.